This T cell receptor beta chain was captured by sequencing in a study of preoperative IRX-2 immunotherapy in early breast cancer. As to treatment: preoperative locoregional IRX-2 cytokine immunotherapy. This phase Ib study tested locoregional IRX-2 cytokine immunotherapy given before surgery. Assay: immunoSEQ multiplex PCR; the TCRdb copy retains only in-frame clones and omits some. The sample yields 20,000 to 30,000 clones, approximately 80% seen once. Germline V gives CDR1 SQVTM, CDR2 ANQGSEA. V shed 6 bases, J shed 5 bases, and the junction held 5 bases outside the gene matches. The CDR3 runs to 13 residues. This clone was recorded only once.

This specimen was lymph node tissue, taken before IRX-2 immunotherapy. This receptor was obtained from a human donor with breast cancer. This chain joins TRBV29-1 and TRBJ2-2; TRBD1 aligns across 8 bases. CDR3 coding DNA: TGCAGCGTAAACACAGGGGGTACCGGGGAGCTGTTTTTT. Encoded protein: CSVNTGGTGELFF.